This T cell receptor beta chain was captured in a study of vaccination and CD4 T cells after COVID-19. The treatment: roughly 10-day PBMC culture with coronavirus spike peptide pools or control peptides (ViraFEST assay). This clonotype turned up a few times. Its specificity is not known. The CDR3 is 16 residues long. The V gene lost 0 bases and the J gene lost 0 bases, with 11 bases spanning the gap. Germline V lookup: CDR1 SNHLY, CDR2 FYNNEI. The study sequenced cultured CD4+ T cell DNA using the Oncomine TCR Beta short-read assay. TCRdb used MiXCR to reprocess the PCR reads, holding one entry per CDR3 protein. The table records about 14,000 distinct CDR3 sequences, around two fifths of them present only once.

This receptor was identified in a human donor with COVID-19. The sample comprised cultured CD4+ T cells from blood. The chain combines TRBV2 with TRBJ1-1; D unresolved. CDR3 region: CASSEAPVPMNTEAFF. CDR3 coding DNA: TGTGCCAGCAGTGAAGCGCCAGTACCCATGAACACTGAAGCTTTCTTT.